The 30 T cell receptor beta chains below come from one sample, sequenced in a study of T cell changes during pregnancy in multiple sclerosis. Profiled with immunoSEQ multiplex PCR; TCRdb holds only in-frame clones, not every one. In the table there are tens of thousands of clones, 90% to 95% of which are singletons. Sequencing used peripheral blood, obtained in the second trimester of pregnancy. The receptors come from a female donor with multiple sclerosis, enrolled in a pregnancy study.

The V and J genes are TRBV4-2 and TRBJ1-5; D not certain. The CDR3 sequence is 18 residues long. Germline-derived CDR1 and CDR2 are LGHNA and YNFKEQ. The germline V and J ends were trimmed by 0 bases and 0 bases, with 15 bases remaining between them. Here the CDR3 DNA reads TGTGCCAGCAGCCAAGAGGTCCCCGGTTCCTATAGCAATCAGCCCCAGCATTTT. Protein product: CASSQEVPGSYSNQPQHF.

This chain uses TRBV16 with TRBJ2-7; the match to TRBD1 covers 11 bases. Germline V gene sequence: CDR1 KGHSY, CDR2 FQNENV. Trimming cost V 4 bases and J 4 bases; bases outside gene matches: 12. CDR3 length: 17 amino acids. CDR3 DNA: TGTGCCAGCAGCCCGAAAATTGGACAGGGGGCATATTACGAGCAGTACTTC. It codes for CASSPKIGQGAYYEQYF.

The rearrangement uses TRBV4-3 and TRBJ2-1; 12 bases line up with TRBD2. The germline V gene encodes CDR1 LGHNA and CDR2 YSLEER. The CDR3 spans 19 residues. With V trimmed by 0 bases and J by 10 bases, 16 bases remained unmatched. Here the CDR3 reads CASSQEQLAGGWELGEQFF. For the CDR3, the DNA is TGCGCCAGCAGCCAAGAGCAACTAGCGGGAGGTTGGGAACTCGGGGAGCAGTTCTTC.

The V and J genes are TRBV4-2 and TRBJ1-5, with D uncertain. This CDR3 has 17 residues. The germline V and J ends were trimmed by 2 bases and 2 bases, with 16 bases remaining between them. Germline CDR1 is LGHNA and CDR2 is YNFKEQ. The DNA of the CDR3 is TGTGCCAGCAGCCAAATTGGTGGCGGTATCGGCAATCAGCCCCAGCATTTT. Translated, it gives CASSQIGGGIGNQPQHF.

The V call is TRBV19, the J call TRBJ2-3, with 8 bases that match TRBD2. Per the germline V gene, CDR1 is LNHDA and CDR2 is SQIVND (reference sequence). The CDR3 is made up of 20 amino acids. The V gene end was trimmed by 1 base and the J gene end by 0 bases; junction bases not matched to a gene: 15. The CDR3, as DNA: TGTGCCAGTAGTATAGGGTTTAATAGGGTAGCGGGATCTAGCACAGATACGCAGTATTTT. It encodes CASSIGFNRVAGSSTDTQYF. The variable domain in full, completed from reference TRBV19 and TRBJ2-3, reads DGGITQSPKYLFRKEGQNVTLSCEQNLNHDAMYWYRQDPGQGLRLIYYSQIVNDFQKGDIAEGYSVSREKKESFPLTVTSAQKNPTAFYLCASSIGFNRVAGSSTDTQYFGPGTRLTVL.

This clone appeared a few times. Other DNA sequences of this sample code for an identical CDR3. The rearrangement uses TRBV4-3 and TRBJ2-3; 14 bases agree with TRBD2. V was clipped by 3 bases and J by 4 bases; unmatched bases: 0. Germline V gene data show CDR1 as LGHNA and CDR2 as YSLEER. CDR3 length: 15 residues. The CDR3 bases are TGCGCCAGCAGCCAGGGACTAGCGGGAGCAGATACGCAGTATTTT. This sequence encodes CASSQGLAGADTQYF.

The table lists this clone with a few counts. The rearrangement joins TRBV28 to TRBJ2-7, with D possibly being TRBD1 (5 bases). This CDR3 has 13 amino acids. Germline loops: CDR1 MDHEN, CDR2 SYDVKM. V dropped 7 bases and J dropped 3 bases, with 13 bases sitting between them. The CDR3 DNA reads TGTGCCAGCAATCCTACAGGATACTACGAGCAGTACTTC. Its protein is CASNPTGYYEQYF.

The V gene is TRBV29-1, the J gene TRBJ2-3, with 9 bases identical to TRBD2. The V and J ends lost 3 bases and 9 bases, in that order; junction bases with no gene match: 10. This CDR3 comprises 14 residues. Germline CDR1 reads SQVTM; CDR2 reads ANQGSEA. CDR3 DNA sequence: TGCAGCGTTGAGCGGCTAGCGGGAACTGGGACGCAGTATTTT. It is translated as CSVERLAGTGTQYF.

The chain couples TRBV14 to TRBJ2-7, with D perhaps TRBD1 (5 bases). The V gene's germline CDR1 is SGHDN and CDR2 FVKESK. Trimming shortened V by 5 bases and J by 3 bases, and 14 bases separated the two germline ends. The CDR3 has 14 amino acids. This CDR3 reads CASSLKAGFYEQYF. In DNA, the CDR3 is TGTGCCAGCAGCTTGAAGGCAGGGTTCTACGAGCAGTACTTC.

Concerning this clone itself: Other DNA sequences of this sample code for an identical CDR3. The rearrangement uses TRBV27 and TRBJ1-5; no firm D call. There are 14 residues in the CDR3. Germline-derived CDR1 and CDR2 are MNHEY and SMNVEV (reference sequence). The V end lost 2 bases, the J end lost 3 bases, and 8 bases lay between the germline ends. CDR3 sequence (DNA): TGTGCCAGCAGTTTAGGCTCTTCCAATCAGCCCCAGCATTTT. This gives the protein CASSLGSSNQPQHF.

The chain links TRBV7-2 to TRBJ1-5; D uncertain. V was clipped by 2 bases and J by 0 bases, with 8 bases between them. Germline CDR1 is SGHTA and CDR2 is FQGNSA. The CDR3 is made up of 15 amino acids. The CDR3 sequence is CASSLTVDSNQPQHF. CDR3 nucleotides: TGTGCCAGCAGCTTAACGGTTGATAGCAATCAGCCCCAGCATTTT.

The gene calls are TRBV7-3 and TRBJ2-2, with D perhaps matching TRBD2 (6 bases). The CDR3 totals 15 residues. The germline CDR1 and CDR2 sequences are SGHTA and FQGTGA. V lost 0 bases, J lost 7 bases, and 12 bases lay in between. In DNA, the CDR3 is TGTGCCAGCAGCTTAACGTGGGGGGAGATCGGGGAGCTGTTTTTT. This sequence encodes CASSLTWGEIGELFF.

The rearrangement links TRBV6-1 to TRBJ1-2; D not resolved. The germline V gene has CDR1 MNHNS and CDR2 SASEGT. The CDR3 consists of 18 residues. V lost 2 bases and J lost 0, with 19 bases in between. The CDR3 nucleotides read TGTGCCAGCAGTGAAAATCCGGAGAGGGCCAGACCTAACTATGGCTACACCTTC. Translated: CASSENPERARPNYGYTF.

The chain has TRBV7-3 and TRBJ2-7; 7 positions agree with TRBD2. V was pared by 2 bases and J by 0 bases, with 4 bases of the junction left unmatched. Germline values: CDR1 SGHTA, CDR2 FQGTGA. The CDR3 runs 15 residues. CDR3 protein: CASSLLAGVSYEQYF. The CDR3 DNA reads TGTGCCAGCAGCTTATTGGCGGGGGTCTCCTACGAGCAGTACTTC.

This rearrangement joins TRBV5-6 to TRBJ1-1; D perhaps matches TRBD1 (6 bases). Germline V lookup: CDR1 SGHDT, CDR2 YYEEEE. The CDR3 contains 14 residues. V gave up 4 bases and J gave up 5 bases, with 15 bases separating them. CDR3 amino acids: CASSRGAGFTEAFF. The DNA of the CDR3 is TGTGCCAGCAGCCGGGGGGCCGGGTTTACTGAAGCTTTCTTT.

J is TRBJ2-3 and V is TRBV9; 9 bases match TRBD2. V gave up 4 bases and J gave up 3 bases; unmatched junction bases: 9. There are 16 residues in the CDR3. The V gene's germline CDR1 is SGDLS and CDR2 YYNGEE. CDR3 in DNA: TGTGCCAGCAGCCCCCTGCGGGAGGGCCTGACAGATACGCAGTATTTT. Encoded protein: CASSPLREGLTDTQYF.

This clone was counted a single time. This rearrangement joins TRBV2 to TRBJ1-1, with a tentative D call TRBD1 (6 bases). The CDR3 contains 13 residues. CDR1 is SNHLY, CDR2 FYNNEI, per germline. The CDR3 loop is CGGTRNMNTEAFF. The CDR3, as DNA: TGTGGAGGGACACGGAACATGAACACTGAAGCTTTCTTT.

This sequence joins TRBV27 and TRBJ2-1; 7 positions agree with TRBD2. Germline V lookup: CDR1 MNHEY, CDR2 SMNVEV (reference sequence). V gave up 7 bases and J gave up 5 bases; unmatched junction bases: 5. CDR3 length: 13 residues. CDR3 region: CASKRLADNEQFF. CDR3 DNA: TGTGCCAGCAAGAGGCTAGCGGACAATGAGCAGTTCTTC.

The genes are TRBV18 and TRBJ2-3, with a tentative D call TRBD2 (6 bases). Germline V gives CDR1 KGHSH, CDR2 LQKENI. The CDR3 totals 19 residues. Trimming removed 3 bases at V and 0 bases at J, with 22 bases between. The CDR3 sequence is CASSPIVGGAITSTDTQYF. The CDR3 bases are TGTGCCAGCTCACCTATTGTTGGCGGGGCCATTACTAGCACAGATACGCAGTATTTT.

This rearrangement joins TRBV18 to TRBJ1-4; 9 positions match TRBD1. The germline CDR1 and CDR2 sequences are KGHSH and LQKENI. This CDR3 region has 17 residues. Germline trimming cut 0 bases from V and 2 bases from J; bases unmatched to any gene: 4. CDR3 DNA: TGTGCCAGCTCACCACCGGACAGGGGCCTGACTAATGAAAAACTGTTTTTT. It encodes CASSPPDRGLTNEKLFF.

This rearrangement joins TRBV2 to TRBJ2-7, with 12 bases identical to TRBD2. Germline CDR1 SNHLY, CDR2 FYNNEI. The V gene end was trimmed by 3 bases and the J gene end by 6 bases; junction bases not matched to a gene: 3. The length of the CDR3 is 14 residues. The CDR3 sequence is CASSEASGRGEQYF. CDR3 DNA sequence: TGTGCCAGCAGTGAGGCTAGCGGGAGGGGCGAGCAGTACTTC. Together with reference TRBV2 and TRBJ2-7, the CDR3 gives the full variable domain: EPEVTQTPSHQVTQMGQEVILRCVPISNHLYFYWYRQILGQKVEFLVSFYNNEISEKSEIFDDQFSVERPDGSNFTLKIRSTKLEDSAMYFCASSEASGRGEQYFGPGTRLTVT.

CDR3 in DNA: TGCGCCAGCAGCCGCCCTGGGGAGCCTAGCACAGATACGCAGTATTTT. Translated, it gives CASSRPGEPSTDTQYF. This rearrangement joins TRBV4-1 to TRBJ2-3, with TRBD2 as a possible D gene (5 bases). The CDR3 extends over 16 amino acids. The V and J ends lost 4 bases and 0 bases respectively, with 14 bases between them. Germline V gene data show CDR1 as MGHRA and CDR2 as YSYEKL.

This chain connects TRBV27 to TRBJ2-7, with 7 bases matching TRBD1. The germline CDR1 and CDR2 sequences are MNHEY and SMNVEV (reference sequence). The J segment lost 6 bases and the V segment lost 5 bases, leaving 7 bases of the junction unmatched. This CDR3 is built from 13 residues. The CDR3 DNA is TGTGCCAGCAGTATGGGACAGTCGGGCGAGCAGTACTTC. As protein: CASSMGQSGEQYF.

This clone has a handful of counts. The rearrangement joins TRBV2 to TRBJ1-2, with TRBD1 matching over 7 bases. J lost 3 bases, V lost 6 bases, and 4 bases had no gene match. The CDR3 contains 13 residues. Germline-derived CDR1 and CDR2 are SNHLY and FYNNEI. CDR3 residues: CASSEDRHYGYTF. The CDR3 nucleotides read TGTGCCAGCAGCGAGGACAGGCACTATGGCTACACCTTC.

The chain carries TRBV6-6 and TRBJ2-7; 13 nucleotides line up with TRBD2. Germline V gives CDR1 MNHNY, CDR2 SVGAGI (reference sequence). V lost 6 bases, J lost 3 bases, and 5 bases stayed unmatched. CDR3 length equals 15 residues. The CDR3 spells CASSGTSGTIYEQYF. CDR3 bases: TGTGCCAGCAGCGGGACTAGCGGGACCATCTACGAGCAGTACTTC.

V gene TRBV4-1 combines with J gene TRBJ1-2; D possibly corresponds to TRBD1 (5 bases). Trimming removed 0 bases from V and 7 bases from J, with 18 bases in between. CDR3 size: 16 residues. Germline V gives CDR1 MGHRA, CDR2 YSYEKL. CDR3 loop: CASSQDITGPKGGYTF. The CDR3, as DNA: TGCGCCAGCAGCCAAGATATTACAGGCCCAAAGGGTGGCTACACCTTC.

This clone came up once. The chain employs TRBV20-1 and TRBJ2-5; D gene uncertain. The tail of the sequence fits TRBJ2-7 better, so the J call may be wrong. The CDR3 consists of 11 residues. Germline CDR1 reads DFQATT; CDR2 reads SNEGSKA (reference sequence). CDR3 DNA: TGCGGCGCGCGGAGCTCCTACGAGCAGTACTTC. Its translation: CGARSSYEQYF.

CDR3 amino acids: CASSFMGRDTEAFF. In DNA, the CDR3 is TGTGCCAGCAGTTTTATGGGGAGGGACACTGAAGCTTTCTTT. V and J are TRBV28 and TRBJ1-1, with unresolved D. Per the germline V gene, CDR1 is MDHEN and CDR2 is SYDVKM. The CDR3 loop spans 14 amino acids. Trimming removed 3 bases at V and 3 bases at J, with 11 bases between.

This sequence joins TRBV5-1 and TRBJ1-3, with a possible D match to TRBD1 (6 bases). V lost 2 bases to trimming and J lost 3 bases, with 9 bases between them. This CDR3 has 14 amino acids. In germline, CDR1 is SGHRS, CDR2 YFSETQ. The CDR3, as DNA: TGCGCCAGCAGCTTCGCAGGGGATGGAAACACCATATATTTT. It translates to CASSFAGDGNTIYF.

This chain links TRBV30 with TRBJ2-7, with 7 bases aligning to TRBD1. The CDR3 covers 17 residues. V lost 0 bases and J lost 6; bases outside the gene matches: 17. The germline V gene encodes CDR1 GTSNPN and CDR2 SVGIG (reference sequence). The DNA of the CDR3 is TGTGCCTGGAGTGTACGGGGACAGCCTCGCCCTCCCAGCGAGCAGTACTTC. Protein sequence: CAWSVRGQPRPPSEQYF.